A single sample is the source of the 3 T cell receptor beta chains below, sequenced in a study of Ad26.COV2.S vaccination and SARS-CoV-2 variants (dated by TCRdb to 2020 to 2023). The sample's treatment or condition label, in plain terms: around 19 received Ad26.COV2.S at low or high dose, single or two shots; 5 received placebo; per-sample allocation not given. For vaccine and placebo recipients, the sequenced repertoires came from samples collected on day 63 after the first injection. Library preparation employed the immunoSEQ multiplex PCR assay. Imported from immuneACCESS, the table was reduced by TCRdb to in-frame sequences with V and J called. These copies leave out some clones; in studies compared against another copy, an unresolved V gene accounts for under half, and the cause of the remainder is not known. The sample yields roughly 320,000 clones; 70% to 90% were counted once. The top ten clones comprise 2% to 2.5% of the sample.

The sample consisted of peripheral blood, taken in a trial of Ad26.COV2.S vaccine versus placebo. All receptors come from a person between 18 and 59 years old who received the Ad26.COV2.S COVID-19 vaccine or a placebo.

The V gene is TRBV19, the J gene TRBJ1-1; maybe TRBD1 (5 bases). The CDR3 has 14 amino acids. Between the trimmed V and J ends, which lost 7 bases and 0 bases, there was a span of 12 bases. Germline V CDR1 and CDR2: LNHDA, SQIVND (reference sequence). CDR3 coding DNA: TGTGCCAGTAAGGGGATTAACATGAACACTGAAGCTTTCTTT. This encodes CASKGINMNTEAFF.

This chain uses TRBV11-3 with TRBJ2-5; weak D call: TRBD2 (5 bases). CDR3 length: 12 amino acids. Trimming pared 5 bases from V and 4 bases from J, leaving 8 bases between. Germline V gene sequence: CDR1 SGHNT, CDR2 YENEEA. CDR3 nucleotide sequence: TGTGCCAGCAGCGACCGGGGAGAGACCCAGTACTTC. Amino acid sequence: CASSDRGETQYF. The full variable domain, its missing parts supplied by reference TRBV11-3 and TRBJ2-5, is EAGVVQSPRYKIIEKKQPVAFWCNPISGHNTLYWYLQNLGQGPELLIRYENEEAVDDSQLPKDRFSAERLKGVDSTLKIQPAELGDSAVYLCASSDRGETQYFGPGTRLLVL.

This clone occurred a few times. J is TRBJ2-1 and V is TRBV6-5, with a possible D match to TRBD2 (6 bases). The germline V and J ends were trimmed by 11 bases and 8 bases, with 16 bases remaining between them. The V gene's germline CDR1 is MNHEY and CDR2 SVGAGI. CDR3 length: 12 amino acids. In DNA, the CDR3 is TGTGCCGGGGGACTTGAGGGCCATGAGCAGTTCTTC. It specifies CAGGLEGHEQFF.